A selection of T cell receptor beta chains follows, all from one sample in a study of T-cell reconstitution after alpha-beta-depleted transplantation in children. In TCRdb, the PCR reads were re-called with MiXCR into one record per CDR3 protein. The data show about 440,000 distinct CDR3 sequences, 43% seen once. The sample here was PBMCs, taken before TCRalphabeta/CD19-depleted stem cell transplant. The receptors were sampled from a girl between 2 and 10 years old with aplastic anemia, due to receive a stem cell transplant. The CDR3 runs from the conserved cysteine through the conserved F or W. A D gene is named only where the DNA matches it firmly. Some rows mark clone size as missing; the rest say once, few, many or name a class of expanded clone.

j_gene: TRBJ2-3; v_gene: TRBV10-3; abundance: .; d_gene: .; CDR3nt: TGTGCCATCGCATTAGCGGTCACAGATACGCAGTATTTT; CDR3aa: CAIALAVTDTQYF
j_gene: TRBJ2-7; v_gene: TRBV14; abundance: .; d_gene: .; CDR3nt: TGTGCCAGCAGCCCGACGGTAGCGTCCTACGAGCAGTACTTC; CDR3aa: CASSPTVASYEQYF
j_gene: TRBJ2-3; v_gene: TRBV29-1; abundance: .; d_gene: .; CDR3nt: TGCAGCGTAGTTCTTGGTACGCAGTATTTT; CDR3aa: CSVVLGTQYF
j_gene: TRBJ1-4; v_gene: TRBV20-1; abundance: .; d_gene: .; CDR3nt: TGCAGTGCTAGAGACCTCGCGACAGATGAAAAACTGTTTTTT; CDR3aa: CSARDLATDEKLFF
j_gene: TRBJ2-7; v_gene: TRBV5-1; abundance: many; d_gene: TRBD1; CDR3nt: TGCGCCAGCGGACAGGGAATCGCCTACGAGCAGTACTTC; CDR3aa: CASGQGIAYEQYF
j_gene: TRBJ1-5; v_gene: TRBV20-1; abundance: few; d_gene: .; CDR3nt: TGCAGTGCTAGAGAAACTCGTTTCGATCAGCCCCAGCATTTT; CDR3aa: CSARETRFDQPQHF
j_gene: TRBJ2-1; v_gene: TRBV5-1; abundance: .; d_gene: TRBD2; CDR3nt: TGCGCCAGCAGCTTGGGGCCCGGGACTAGCGGGGTGAATGAGCAGTTCTTC; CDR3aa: CASSLGPGTSGVNEQFF
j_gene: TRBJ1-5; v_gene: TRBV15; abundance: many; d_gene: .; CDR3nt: TGTGCCACCAGCAGAGATGGGGGGGGGAGTCAGCCCCAGCATTTT; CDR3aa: CATSRDGGGSQPQHF
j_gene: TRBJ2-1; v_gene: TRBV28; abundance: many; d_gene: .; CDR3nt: TGTGCCAGCAGTACCGTCGGGCGCGCAATCTACAATGAGCAGTTCTTC; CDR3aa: CASSTVGRAIYNEQFF
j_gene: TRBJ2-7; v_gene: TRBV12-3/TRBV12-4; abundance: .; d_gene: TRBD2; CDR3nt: TGTGCCAGTAGCCAAGCGGGAGGCCGAGGATACGAGCAGTACTTC; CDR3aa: CASSQAGGRGYEQYF
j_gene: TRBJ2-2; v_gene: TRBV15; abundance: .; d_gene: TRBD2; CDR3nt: TGTGCCACCAGCCGCGCCGGAGGTGGCGGGAGCATCACCGGGGAGCTGTTTTTT; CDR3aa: CATSRAGGGGSITGELFF
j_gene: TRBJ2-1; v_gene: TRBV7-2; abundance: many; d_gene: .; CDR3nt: TGTGCCAGCAGCCCCGACAGAGTCAATGAGCAGTTCTTC; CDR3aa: CASSPDRVNEQFF
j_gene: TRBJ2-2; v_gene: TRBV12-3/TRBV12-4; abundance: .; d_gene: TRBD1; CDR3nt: TGTGCCAGCACCTTACAGGGGTACACCGGGGAGCTGTTTTTT; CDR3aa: CASTLQGYTGELFF
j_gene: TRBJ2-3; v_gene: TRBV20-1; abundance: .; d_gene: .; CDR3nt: TGCAGTGCTAGAGTCGACCTCCCGACCAGGGCAGATACGCAGTATTTT; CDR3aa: CSARVDLPTRADTQYF
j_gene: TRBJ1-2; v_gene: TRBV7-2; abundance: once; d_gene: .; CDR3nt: TGTGCCAGCAGCACAACGGGGGGCCCCTATGGCTACACCTTC; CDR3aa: CASSTTGGPYGYTF
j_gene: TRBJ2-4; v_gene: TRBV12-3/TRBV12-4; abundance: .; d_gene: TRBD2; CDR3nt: TGTGCCAGCAGTTTTTCCCCAGCGGGAGGAGCCAAAAACATTCAGTACTTC; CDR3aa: CASSFSPAGGAKNIQYF
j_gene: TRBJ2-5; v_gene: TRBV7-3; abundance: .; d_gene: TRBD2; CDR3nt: TGTGCCAGCAGCTTAAGGGGCCCCCTAGCGGGGGGCCCCTTTGAGACCCAGTACTTC; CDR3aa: CASSLRGPLAGGPFETQYF
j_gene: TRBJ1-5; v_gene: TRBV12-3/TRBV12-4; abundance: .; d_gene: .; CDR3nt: TGTGCCAGCAGCCCACCCCGGGATAGCAATCAGCCCCAGCATTTT; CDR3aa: CASSPPRDSNQPQHF
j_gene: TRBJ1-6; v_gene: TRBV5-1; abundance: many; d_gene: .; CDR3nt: TGCGCCAGCAGCTTGGATGGACACCGTAATTCACCCCTCCACTTT; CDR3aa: CASSLDGHRNSPLHF
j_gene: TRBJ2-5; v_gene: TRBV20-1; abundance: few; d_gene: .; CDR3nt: TGCAGTGCCCCCGGAGAACGGGAGACCCAGTACTTC; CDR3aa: CSAPGERETQYF
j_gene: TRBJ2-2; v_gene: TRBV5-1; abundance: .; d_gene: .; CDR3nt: TGCGCCAGCGCACCCGGGGGACTGAACACCGGGGAGCTGTTTTTT; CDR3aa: CASAPGGLNTGELFF
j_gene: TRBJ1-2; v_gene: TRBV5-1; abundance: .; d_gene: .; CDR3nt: TGCGCCAGCAGCTTGGAGGCAGGGCCAGTGATCTATGGCTACACCTTC; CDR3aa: CASSLEAGPVIYGYTF
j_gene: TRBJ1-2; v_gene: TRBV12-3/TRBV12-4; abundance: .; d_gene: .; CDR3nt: TGTGCCAGCAGTCCCCCGACCGTGGTTGGCTACACCTTC; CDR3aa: CASSPPTVVGYTF
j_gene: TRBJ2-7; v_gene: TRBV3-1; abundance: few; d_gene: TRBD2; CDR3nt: TGTGCCAGCAGTCCTTTAGCGGGTCTCCCCTACGAGCAGTACTTC; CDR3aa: CASSPLAGLPYEQYF
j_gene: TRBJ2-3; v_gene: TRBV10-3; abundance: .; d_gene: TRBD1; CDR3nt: TGTGCCATCAGTGGGACAGGGGACACAGATACGCAGTATTTT; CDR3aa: CAISGTGDTDTQYF
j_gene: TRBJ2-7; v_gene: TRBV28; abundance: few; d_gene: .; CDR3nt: TGTGCCAGCAAACTACCAGGTATTGGATACGAGCAGTACTTC; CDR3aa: CASKLPGIGYEQYF
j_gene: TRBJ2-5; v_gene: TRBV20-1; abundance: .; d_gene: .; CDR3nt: TGCAGTGGTTTATCAGGGCCGGAGACCCAGTACTTC; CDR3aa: CSGLSGPETQYF
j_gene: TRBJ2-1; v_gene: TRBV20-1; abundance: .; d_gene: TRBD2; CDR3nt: TGCAGTGCTAGTTCAAGGACTAGCGGGAGCTCTGAGCAGTTCTTC; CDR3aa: CSASSRTSGSSEQFF
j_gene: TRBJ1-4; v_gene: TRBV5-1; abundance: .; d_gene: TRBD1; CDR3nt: TGCGCCAGCAGCCTCCTACAGGGGGCGTTCGAAAAACTGTTTTTT; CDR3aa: CASSLLQGAFEKLFF
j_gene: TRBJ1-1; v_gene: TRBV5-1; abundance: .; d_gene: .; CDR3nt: TGCGCCAGCAGCTCCAATCAGGGGACTGAAGCTTTCTTT; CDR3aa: CASSSNQGTEAFF
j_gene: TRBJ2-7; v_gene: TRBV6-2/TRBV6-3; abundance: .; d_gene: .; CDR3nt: TGTGCCAGCACCAAAAGGTCAGGCGAGCAGTACTTC; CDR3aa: CASTKRSGEQYF
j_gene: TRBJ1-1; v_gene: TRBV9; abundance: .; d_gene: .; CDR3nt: TGTGCCAGCAGCGCCGGGACATGGAACACTGAAGCTTTCTTT; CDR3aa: CASSAGTWNTEAFF
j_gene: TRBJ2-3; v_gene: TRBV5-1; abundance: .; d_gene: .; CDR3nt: TGCGCCAGCACCCAGGTAAAACGGGACACAGATACGCAGTATTTT; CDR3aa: CASTQVKRDTDTQYF
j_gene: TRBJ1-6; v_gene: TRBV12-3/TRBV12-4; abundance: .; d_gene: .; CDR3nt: TGTGCCAGCAGTTCCGAACAGGACTCACCCCTCCACTTT; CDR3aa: CASSSEQDSPLHF
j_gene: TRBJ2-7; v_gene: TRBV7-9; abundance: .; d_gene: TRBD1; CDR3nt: TGTGCCAGCAGCACACGGACAGGGTTCTCCTACGAGCAGTACTTC; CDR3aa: CASSTRTGFSYEQYF
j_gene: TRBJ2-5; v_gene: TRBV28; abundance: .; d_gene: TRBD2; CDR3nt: TGTGCCAGCAGTTTATACGGGAGGGCCGGGGAGACCCAGTACTTC; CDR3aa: CASSLYGRAGETQYF
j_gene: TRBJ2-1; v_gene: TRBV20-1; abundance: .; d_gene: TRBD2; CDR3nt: TGCAGTGCAAACGGGGGGGCCCACAATAATGAGCAGTTCTTC; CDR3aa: CSANGGAHNNEQFF
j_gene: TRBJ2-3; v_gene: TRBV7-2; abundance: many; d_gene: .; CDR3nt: TGTGCCAGCAGCTTCCGGAGGCCCACAGATACGCAGTATTTT; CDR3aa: CASSFRRPTDTQYF
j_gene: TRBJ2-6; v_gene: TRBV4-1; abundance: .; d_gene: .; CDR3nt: TGCGCCAGCAGCCAAGGACAGCTAGTATCTGGGGCCAACGTCCTGACTTTC; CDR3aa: CASSQGQLVSGANVLTF
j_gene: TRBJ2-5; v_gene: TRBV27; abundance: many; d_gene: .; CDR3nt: TGTGCCAGCAGTTCCTATCTCCTTCTAAAACAAGAGACCCAGTACTTC; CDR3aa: CASSSYLLLKQETQYF